The next 5 T cell receptor beta chains were all read from a single sample in a study of CD8+CD57+ T cells in acquired aplastic anemia. General study findings and limits: Patient CD8+CD57+ cells had less diversity than total CD4+ and CD8+ pools.

For sequencing, patients were chosen who had shown expansion of CD8+CD57+ cells by flow cytometry. Template material for TCR beta VDJ and CDR3 profiling consisted of genomic DNA. A single record per CDR3 protein comes from TCRdb applying MiXCR to the reads. There are around 17,000 distinct CDR3 sequences in the sample; roughly two fifths occur only once, and roughly 85% lies in the top ten. No cognate antigen is known for these TCRs. Sequencing input: CD8+CD57+ T cells sorted from PBMCs. The subset: bead-enriched CD8+CD57+ effector memory T cells from SAA patients. The receptor source for this set is a human donor with aplastic anemia.

This clonotype has at least ten counts. The rearrangement uses TRBV10-2 and TRBJ1-5, with a possible D match to TRBD1 (6 bases). The CDR3 totals 13 residues. V was pared by 0 bases and J by 10 bases, with 10 bases between. Germline loops: CDR1 WSHSY, CDR2 SAAADI. As DNA, the CDR3 is TGCGCCAGCAGTGAGTCTCCAGGGGAACCCCAGCATTTT. Translating it yields CASSESPGEPQHF.

V is TRBV7-8 and J is TRBJ1-1; 7 nucleotides match TRBD1. Losses at the gene ends were 6 bases for V and 3 bases for J; bases not matched to a gene: 7. Germline CDR1 is SGHVS and CDR2 is FQNEAQ. This CDR3 is built from 14 residues. The CDR3: CASSQDRLYTEAFF. CDR3 in DNA: TGTGCCAGCAGTCAGGACAGGTTGTACACTGAAGCTTTCTTT.

This clonotype occurred a few times. The chain couples TRBV11-2 to TRBJ1-5; D is ambiguous. Trimming took 1 base from V and 5 from J, leaving 6 bases between them. Germline CDR1 SGHAT, CDR2 FQNNGV. The CDR3 contains 13 residues. The CDR3, as DNA: TGTGCCAGCAGCTTAGCCAGCGATCAGCCCCAGCATTTT. Translated, it gives CASSLASDQPQHF.

This clonotype has a handful of counts. J is TRBJ1-2 and V is TRBV2, with no clear D. Germline V lookup: CDR1 SNHLY, CDR2 FYNNEI. CDR3 length: 13 amino acids. Trimming took off 8 bases at V and 0 bases at J, with 10 bases between the two ends. The CDR3 is CASGQAPNYGYTF. CDR3 nucleotides: TGTGCCAGCGGGCAGGCTCCTAACTATGGCTACACCTTC.

The V gene is TRBV5-6, the J gene TRBJ2-7, with D hard to call. The CDR3 runs 12 residues. Germline loops: CDR1 SGHDT, CDR2 YYEEEE. V was cut by 3 bases and J by 6 bases, with 10 bases left in between. The CDR3 sequence: CASSSSGFEQYF. CDR3 nucleotides: TGTGCCAGCAGCTCTTCAGGATTCGAGCAGTACTTC. The full variable domain, with the rest looked up from reference TRBV5-6 and TRBJ2-7, is DAGVTQSPTHLIKTRGQQVTLRCSPKSGHDTVSWYQQALGQGPQFIFQYYEEEERQRGNFPDRFSGHQFPNYSSELNVNALLLGDSALYLCASSSSGFEQYFGPGTRLTVT.